These 12 T cell receptor beta chains were all obtained from the same sample, sequenced in a study of shared clonotypes between healthy human individuals. The data were produced by immunoSEQ multiplex PCR, yet TCRdb's version contains in-frame clones alone and is incomplete. The sample includes millions of clones, about 95% of them seen just once. In the naive CD8 group, cells lacked CD45RO and were positively selected for CCR7, so terminally differentiated effector memory CD45RA+ cells were left out. The sequenced sample consisted of naive CD8+ T cells sorted from blood. The receptors were gathered from a man younger than 35 in good health.

The chain carries TRBV7-9 and TRBJ2-1; 7 bases are a match to TRBD1. Germline-derived CDR1 and CDR2 are SEHNR and FQNEAQ (reference sequence). The CDR3 runs to 17 residues. J lost 5 bases, V lost 4 bases, and 14 bases had no gene match. The CDR3 is CASSSTTGVNHNNEQFF. DNA of the CDR3: TGTGCCAGCAGCTCTACTACAGGGGTGAATCATAACAATGAGCAGTTCTTC.

V usage is TRBV10-2 and J usage is TRBJ2-7, with a tentative D call TRBD2 (6 bases). The CDR3 has 15 residues. Trimming took 6 bases from V and 4 from J, leaving 19 bases between them. From germline, CDR1 is WSHSY and CDR2 SAAADI. The CDR3 region has the DNA TGCGCCAGCAGCCCCACGGCTGGTAGCGGTTACGAGCAGTACTTC. As protein: CASSPTAGSGYEQYF.

To note about this clone: The same CDR3 is also encoded by other DNA sequences in this sample. The rearrangement joins TRBV4-1 to TRBJ1-1; TRBD1 matches 8 bases. The V gene end was trimmed by 2 bases and the J gene end by 1 base; junction bases not matched to a gene: 0. Germline V gene data show CDR1 as MGHRA and CDR2 as YSYEKL. The CDR3 runs to 14 residues. The CDR3 nucleotides are TGCGCCAGCAGCCAAACAGGGGGGAACACTGAAGCTTTCTTT. Translation: CASSQTGGNTEAFF.

About this clone: Other DNA sequences within the sample encode an identical CDR3. The chain employs TRBV5-1 and TRBJ2-5; TRBD1 aligns across 9 bases. The V segment lost 4 bases and the J segment 2 bases; nucleotides outside the gene matches: 3. The CDR3 is 14 residues long. Per germline, CDR1 SGHRS and CDR2 YFSETQ. As DNA, the CDR3 is TGCGCCAGCAGCCCGGGACAGGGACAAGAGACCCAGTACTTC. Residues: CASSPGQGQETQYF.

A word on this clone: This CDR3 is also generated by other DNA sequences in the sample. This chain connects TRBV7-2 to TRBJ1-2; no clear D. V lost 4 bases, J lost 8 bases, and 14 bases lay in between. The CDR3 is 13 residues long. The germline CDR1 and CDR2 sequences are SGHTA and FQGNSA. In DNA, the CDR3 is TGTGCCAGCAGCTATCTCACCGGGTACGGCTACACCTTC. It encodes CASSYLTGYGYTF.

The gene calls are TRBV19 and TRBJ2-5, with 14 bases identical to TRBD2. Unmatched junction bases numbered 4, after V lost 3 bases and J lost 4 bases. The CDR3 contains 16 residues. Germline-derived CDR1 and CDR2 are LNHDA and SQIVND (reference sequence). CDR3 protein: CASSMRTSGGPETQYF. The CDR3 DNA reads TGTGCCAGTAGTATGAGGACTAGCGGGGGGCCAGAGACCCAGTACTTC.

As regards this clone: In the same sample, other DNA sequences code for this CDR3. The chain carries TRBV6-6 and TRBJ2-7, with D perhaps matching TRBD1 (6 bases). Trimming stripped 3 bases from V and 2 bases from J, with 11 bases between. Per germline, CDR1 MNHNY and CDR2 SVGAGI (reference sequence). The CDR3 loop spans 14 amino acids. CDR3 in amino acids: CASSYGGQAYEQYF. The CDR3 DNA reads TGTGCCAGCAGTTATGGGGGACAAGCCTACGAGCAGTACTTC.

This clone came up once. J is TRBJ2-1 and V is TRBV11-3; 9 bases align to TRBD2. CDR3 size: 16 residues. V trimming: 7 bases; J trimming: 7 bases; junction bases outside the gene matches: 14. Germline assignment: CDR1 SGHNT and CDR2 YENEEA. The CDR3 DNA follows: TGTGCCAGCATCCCCATTCGTGGAGCGGGGGGTAATGAGCAGTTCTTC. It encodes CASIPIRGAGGNEQFF.

Note on this clone: Other nucleotide sequences from this sample produce the same CDR3. The chain is built from TRBV11-2 and TRBJ2-7, with unresolved D. This CDR3 comprises 11 residues. Deletions cut 3 bases from V and 5 bases from J, with 5 bases between. Germline-derived CDR1 and CDR2 are SGHAT and FQNNGV. The CDR3, as DNA: TGTGCCAGCAGCTTGAACCACGAGCAGTACTTC. This translates into CASSLNHEQYF.

The V and J genes are TRBV5-6 and TRBJ2-2; no definite D call. The CDR3 is made up of 13 amino acids. Trimming removed 3 bases from V and 7 bases from J, with 10 bases in between. CDR1 is SGHDT, CDR2 YYEEEE, per germline. CDR3 DNA sequence: TGTGCCAGCAGCTCAACACCGGGCGGGGAGCTGTTTTTT. It yields the protein CASSSTPGGELFF.

The chain joins TRBV27 to TRBJ1-2; no firm D call. The CDR3 loop spans 12 amino acids. With 4 bases removed from V and 6 bases from J, the gap between germline ends came to 9 bases. Per the germline V gene, CDR1 is MNHEY and CDR2 is SMNVEV (reference sequence). The CDR3 coding sequence is TGTGCCAGCAGTTCCCCGGCGAATGGCTACACCTTC. Translation gives CASSSPANGYTF.

Turning to this clone: Other DNA sequences in this sample translate to the same CDR3. The chain joins TRBV29-1 to TRBJ1-4; D is undetermined. Germline CDR1 reads SQVTM; CDR2 reads ANQGSEA. V shed 6 bases and J shed 0 bases, with 8 bases lying between them. This CDR3 spans 13 amino acids. CDR3 residues: CSVWTATNEKLFF. Written as DNA, the CDR3 is TGCAGCGTGTGGACGGCAACTAATGAAAAACTGTTTTTT.